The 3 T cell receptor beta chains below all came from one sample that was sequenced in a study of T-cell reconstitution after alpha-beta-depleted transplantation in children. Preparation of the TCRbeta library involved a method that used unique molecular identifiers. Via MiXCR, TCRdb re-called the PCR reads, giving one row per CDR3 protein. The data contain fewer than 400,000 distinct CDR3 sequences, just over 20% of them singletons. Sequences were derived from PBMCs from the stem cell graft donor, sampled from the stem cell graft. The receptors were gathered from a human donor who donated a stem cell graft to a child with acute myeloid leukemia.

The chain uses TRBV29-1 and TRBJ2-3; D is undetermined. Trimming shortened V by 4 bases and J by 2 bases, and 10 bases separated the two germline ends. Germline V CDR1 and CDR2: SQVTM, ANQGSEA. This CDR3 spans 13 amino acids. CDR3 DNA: TGCAGCGTTGGAGGCAGAGACACAGATACGCAGTATTTT. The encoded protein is CSVGGRDTDTQYF.

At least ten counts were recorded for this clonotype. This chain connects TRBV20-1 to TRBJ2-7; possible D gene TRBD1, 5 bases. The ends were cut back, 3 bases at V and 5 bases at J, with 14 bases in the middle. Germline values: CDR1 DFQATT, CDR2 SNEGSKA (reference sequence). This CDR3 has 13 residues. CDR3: CSASSRALDEQYF. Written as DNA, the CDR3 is TGCAGTGCTAGCTCCAGGGCCCTGGACGAGCAGTACTTC.

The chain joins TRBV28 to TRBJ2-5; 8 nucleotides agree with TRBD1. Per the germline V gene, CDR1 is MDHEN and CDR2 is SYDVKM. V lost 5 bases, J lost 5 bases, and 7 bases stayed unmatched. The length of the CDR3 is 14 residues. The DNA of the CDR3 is TGTGCCAGCAGTCCTTGGACAGGGAAGGAGACCCAGTACTTC. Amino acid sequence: CASSPWTGKETQYF.